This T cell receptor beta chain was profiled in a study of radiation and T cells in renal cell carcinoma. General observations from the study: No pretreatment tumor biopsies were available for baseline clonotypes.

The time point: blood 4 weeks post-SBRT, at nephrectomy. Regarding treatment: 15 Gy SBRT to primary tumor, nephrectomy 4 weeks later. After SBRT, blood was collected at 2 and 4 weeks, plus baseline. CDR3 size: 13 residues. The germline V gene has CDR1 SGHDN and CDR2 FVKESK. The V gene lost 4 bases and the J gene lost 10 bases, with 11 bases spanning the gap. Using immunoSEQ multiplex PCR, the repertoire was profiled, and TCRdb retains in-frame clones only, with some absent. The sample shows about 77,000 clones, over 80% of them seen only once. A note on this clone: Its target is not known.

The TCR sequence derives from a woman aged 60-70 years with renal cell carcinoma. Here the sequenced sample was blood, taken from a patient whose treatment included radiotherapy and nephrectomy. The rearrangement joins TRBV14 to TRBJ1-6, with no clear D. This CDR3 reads CASSPTGVSPLHF. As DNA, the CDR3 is TGTGCCAGCAGCCCAACCGGGGTCTCACCCCTCCACTTT.